The 31 T cell receptor beta chains given below trace back to one sample, sequenced in a study of cytomegalovirus exposure and HLA in healthy donors. PCR was performed using 60 Vbeta and 13 Jbeta primers. Libraries were prepared by immunoSEQ multiplex PCR; TCRdb keeps only in-frame clonotypes and omits some of them. The table has about 190,000 clones, 79% seen once. Sequenced input: PBMCs. These receptors all stem from a young woman in good health and CMV-seronegative.

The chain is built from TRBV5-1 and TRBJ2-1; D is ambiguous. The V end was cut by 7 bases, the J end by 0 bases, with 5 bases between. CDR3 length: 12 amino acids. Germline V CDR1 and CDR2: SGHRS, YFSETQ. CDR3 residues: CASRDSYNEQFF. In DNA, the CDR3 is TGCGCCAGCCGCGACTCCTACAATGAGCAGTTCTTC.

The V and J genes are TRBV13 and TRBJ2-5, with D possibly matching TRBD2 (5 bases). Trimming shortened V by 5 bases and J by 5 bases, and 15 bases separated the two germline ends. The CDR3 is made up of 14 amino acids. Germline loops: CDR1 PRHDT, CDR2 FYEKMQ (reference sequence). The CDR3 loop reads CASSLRTSSETQYF. DNA of the CDR3: TGTGCCAGCAGCCTTCGAACTAGTTCTGAGACCCAGTACTTC. Full variable domain (missing parts from reference TRBV13 and TRBJ2-5): AAGVIQSPRHLIKEKRETATLKCYPIPRHDTVYWYQQGPGQDPQFLISFYEKMQSDKGSIPDRFSAQQFSDYHSELNMSSLELGDSALYFCASSLRTSSETQYFGPGTRLLVL.

A word on this clone: The sample carries other DNA sequences with the same CDR3. This chain links TRBV30 with TRBJ2-7, with TRBD2 matching 10 bases. J gave up 3 bases and V 4 bases, and 0 bases lay outside the gene matches. The CDR3 runs to 12 residues. CDR1 is GTSNPN and CDR2 is SVGIG in the germline V gene (reference sequence). CDR3 residues: CAWTSGGYEQYF. CDR3 bases: TGTGCCTGGACTAGCGGGGGCTACGAGCAGTACTTC. Looking up the rest from reference TRBV30 and TRBJ2-7 gives the full variable domain: SQTIHQWPATLVQPVGSPLSLECTVEGTSNPNLYWYRQAAGRGLQLLFYSVGIGQISSEVPQNLSASRPQDRQFILSSKKLLLSDSGFYLCAWTSGGYEQYFGPGTRLTVT.

This clone was counted between two and nine times. V usage is TRBV7-3 and J usage is TRBJ2-2, with a tentative D call TRBD1 (6 bases). V was trimmed by 5 bases and J by 2 bases, leaving 15 bases between them. The CDR3 covers 16 residues. CDR1 and CDR2 (germline): SGHTA, FQGTGA. CDR3 amino acids: CASSPAGTTNTGELFF. CDR3 DNA: TGTGCCAGCAGCCCGGCCGGGACAACTAACACCGGGGAGCTGTTTTTT.

This clone came up a few times. The chain is built from TRBV19 and TRBJ1-1; TRBD1 matches 7 bases. The CDR3 totals 13 residues. Germline loops: CDR1 LNHDA, CDR2 SQIVND (reference sequence). V lost 6 bases, J lost 4 bases, and 5 bases stayed unmatched. The CDR3: CASRAGGLTEAFF. Written as DNA, the CDR3 is TGTGCCAGTAGGGCAGGGGGTCTCACTGAAGCTTTCTTT.

The V gene is TRBV5-1, the J gene TRBJ2-7; TRBD1 aligns across 8 bases. The V segment lost 2 bases and the J segment 4 bases; nucleotides outside the gene matches: 5. The CDR3 sequence is 14 residues long. Germline V gives CDR1 SGHRS, CDR2 YFSETQ. CDR3 amino acids: CASSFQGAFYEQYF. CDR3 sequence (DNA): TGCGCCAGCAGCTTCCAGGGGGCTTTTTACGAGCAGTACTTC.

V gene TRBV18 combines with J gene TRBJ2-3, with D possibly matching TRBD1 (6 bases). Trimming stripped 2 bases from V and 6 bases from J, with 12 bases between. CDR1 KGHSH and CDR2 LQKENI come from the germline V gene. The CDR3 covers 14 residues. For the CDR3, the DNA is TGTGCCAGCTCACCAACAGGGTTGGGTGATACGCAGTATTTT. It codes for CASSPTGLGDTQYF.

The chain has TRBV7-2 and TRBJ2-1, with D possibly matching TRBD1 (5 bases). Germline CDR1 is SGHTA and CDR2 is FQGNSA. This CDR3 is built from 12 residues. Trimming shortened V by 1 base and J by 12 bases, and 10 bases separated the two germline ends. The chain's CDR3 is CASSLEGRGQFF. The CDR3 DNA reads as TGTGCCAGCAGCTTAGAGGGAAGGGGGCAGTTCTTC.

The J gene is TRBJ2-1, the V gene TRBV28; 11 bases align to TRBD2. Trimming at V came to 6 bases and at J to 8 bases, leaving 12 bases not matched to a gene. CDR3 size: 16 residues. Germline V gene data show CDR1 as MDHEN and CDR2 as SYDVKM. For the CDR3, the DNA is TGTGCCAGCAGCACCTCTAGCGGGGGGTACCACTATGAGCAGTTCTTC. Encoded protein: CASSTSSGGYHYEQFF.

CDR3 sequence (DNA): TGTGCCAGCAGCCACGAACCGGGACAGCAGAACACTGAAGCTTTCTTT. It specifies CASSHEPGQQNTEAFF. The chain couples TRBV4-2 to TRBJ1-1; 7 nucleotides agree with TRBD1. Germline V gene sequence: CDR1 LGHNA, CDR2 YNFKEQ. The CDR3 runs to 16 residues. The V and J ends lost 3 bases and 1 base, in that order; junction bases with no gene match: 8.

This clone came up once. This chain connects TRBV5-6 to TRBJ2-3; 10 positions agree with TRBD1. V gave up 3 bases and J gave up 1 base; unmatched junction bases: 5. Germline V CDR1 and CDR2: SGHDT, YYEEEE. The CDR3 has 16 residues. CDR3 region: CASSSVGQGRTDTQYF. The CDR3 nucleotides read TGTGCCAGCAGCTCCGTGGGACAGGGGCGCACAGATACGCAGTATTTT.

The rearrangement joins TRBV2 to TRBJ2-7, with TRBD1 identical over 9 bases. The CDR3 covers 14 residues. Germline CDR1 and CDR2: SNHLY and FYNNEI. After removal of 7 bases from V and 3 bases from J, the junction contained 7 bases not matched to a gene. The chain's CDR3 is CASKRDRDSYEQYF. The DNA of the CDR3 is TGTGCCAGCAAACGGGACAGGGACAGCTACGAGCAGTACTTC. The complete variable domain, with remaining parts taken from reference TRBV2 and TRBJ2-7, reads EPEVTQTPSHQVTQMGQEVILRCVPISNHLYFYWYRQILGQKVEFLVSFYNNEISEKSEIFDDQFSVERPDGSNFTLKIRSTKLEDSAMYFCASKRDRDSYEQYFGPGTRLTVT.

This clone was seen a handful of times. The chain links TRBV30 to TRBJ2-3; 8 bases are shared with TRBD2. CDR3 size: 15 residues. Trimming removed 8 bases from V and 5 bases from J; junction bases left unmatched: 15. Per germline, CDR1 GTSNPN and CDR2 SVGIG (reference sequence). The CDR3 loop is CAASPTGRAEDTQYF. In DNA, the CDR3 is TGTGCCGCGTCCCCCACCGGGAGGGCCGAAGATACGCAGTATTTT.

V usage is TRBV4-2 and J usage is TRBJ2-2; D gene unclear. The length of the CDR3 is 15 residues. V dropped 3 bases and J dropped 2 bases, with 10 bases sitting between them. The germline V gene has CDR1 LGHNA and CDR2 YNFKEQ. CDR3 loop: CASSHREPNTGELFF. In DNA, the CDR3 is TGTGCCAGCAGCCACCGAGAACCCAACACCGGGGAGCTGTTTTTT.

The chain links TRBV29-1 to TRBJ2-5; D ambiguous. The V end lost 4 bases, the J end lost 5 bases, and 5 bases lay between the germline ends. Germline V gene sequence: CDR1 SQVTM, CDR2 ANQGSEA. The CDR3 is 10 amino acids. The CDR3 region has the DNA TGCAGCGTTGCCTACGAGACCCAGTACTTC. This codes for CSVAYETQYF.

This clone showed up just a few times. The chain recombines TRBV2 with TRBJ2-7; 9 bases are a match to TRBD1. The V segment lost 10 bases and the J segment 0 bases; nucleotides outside the gene matches: 4. The germline CDR1 and CDR2 sequences are SNHLY and FYNNEI. The CDR3 contains 13 residues. The CDR3 spells CANRDRVSYEQYF. In DNA form, the CDR3 reads TGTGCCAACCGGGACAGGGTCTCCTACGAGCAGTACTTC. Combining the CDR3 with reference TRBV2 and TRBJ2-7 gives the whole variable domain EPEVTQTPSHQVTQMGQEVILRCVPISNHLYFYWYRQILGQKVEFLVSFYNNEISEKSEIFDDQFSVERPDGSNFTLKIRSTKLEDSAMYFCANRDRVSYEQYFGPGTRLTVT.

V gene TRBV5-1 combines with J gene TRBJ2-7; D might be TRBD1 (6 bases). This CDR3 region has 14 residues. Germline V gene sequence: CDR1 SGHRS, CDR2 YFSETQ. Trimming took 3 bases from V and 5 from J, leaving 15 bases between them. CDR3: CASSSQGPIHEQYF. The CDR3 DNA follows: TGCGCCAGCAGCTCTCAGGGGCCGATCCACGAGCAGTACTTC. Full variable domain (remainder filled in from reference TRBV5-1 and TRBJ2-7): KAGVTQTPRYLIKTRGQQVTLSCSPISGHRSVSWYQQTPGQGLQFLFEYFSETQRNKGNFPGRFSGRQFSNSRSEMNVSTLELGDSALYLCASSSQGPIHEQYFGPGTRLTVT.

This clone appeared once. The V and J genes are TRBV7-9 and TRBJ1-1; a weak D match, TRBD1 (5 bases). The V end lost 6 bases, the J end lost 2 bases, and 25 bases lay between the germline ends. The CDR3 runs to 18 residues. Germline CDR1 SEHNR, CDR2 FQNEAQ (reference sequence). CDR3 residues: CASSPRGGASEKNTEAFF. The CDR3 DNA is TGTGCCAGCAGTCCCCGAGGAGGGGCAAGCGAAAAAAACACTGAAGCTTTCTTT.

This clone appeared a few times. This rearrangement joins TRBV5-5 to TRBJ1-5; D is uncertain. CDR1 and CDR2 from the germline V gene are SGHKS and YYEKEE (reference sequence). The V end was cut by 0 bases, the J end by 4 bases, with 5 bases between. CDR3 length: 13 amino acids. CDR3 nucleotide sequence: TGTGCCAGCAGCTTGGAGCCAAATCAGCCCCAGCATTTT. Its translation is CASSLEPNQPQHF. The full variable domain, rest sourced from reference TRBV5-5 and TRBJ1-5, is DAGVTQSPTHLIKTRGQQVTLRCSPISGHKSVSWYQQVLGQGPQFIFQYYEKEERGRGNFPDRFSARQFPNYSSELNVNALLLGDSALYLCASSLEPNQPQHFGDGTRLSIL.

This chain links TRBV9 with TRBJ1-1; D is possibly TRBD1 (5 bases). Germline V gene lookup returns CDR1 SGDLS and CDR2 YYNGEE. This CDR3 comprises 13 residues. Trimming removed 5 bases from V and 1 base from J, with 9 bases in between. This CDR3 is CASSSDRNTEAFF. The CDR3 nucleotides are TGTGCCAGCAGTTCTGACAGGAACACTGAAGCTTTCTTT. The whole variable domain, filled in from reference TRBV9 and TRBJ1-1, reads DSGVTQTPKHLITATGQRVTLRCSPRSGDLSVYWYQQSLDQGLQFLIQYYNGEERAKGNILERFSAQQFPDLHSELNLSSLELGDSALYFCASSSDRNTEAFFGQGTRLTVV.

In the case of this clone: This could be a read error, since a much larger clone is one nucleotide away. The V call is TRBV13, the J call TRBJ2-7, with TRBD1 matching 7 bases. Per germline, CDR1 PRHDT and CDR2 FYEKMQ (reference sequence). The CDR3 totals 12 residues. The J segment lost 4 bases and the V segment lost 5 bases, leaving 2 bases of the junction unmatched. The DNA of the CDR3 is TGTGCCAGCAGCCAACAGGGGTACGAGCAGTACTTC. It specifies CASSQQGYEQYF.

J is TRBJ1-4 and V is TRBV28; D might be TRBD1 (6 bases). Germline values: CDR1 MDHEN, CDR2 SYDVKM. The CDR3 has 16 residues. V was pared by 3 bases and J by 0 bases, with 11 bases between. This CDR3 reads CASSFWDTATNEKLFF. CDR3 DNA sequence: TGTGCCAGCAGTTTCTGGGACACAGCAACTAATGAAAAACTGTTTTTT.

This chain links TRBV5-6 with TRBJ2-7; 8 positions match TRBD1. The trim removed 2 bases at V and 4 bases at J, leaving 5 bases unmatched. CDR3 length: 14 amino acids. Germline CDR1 reads SGHDT; CDR2 reads YYEEEE. The CDR3 region has the DNA TGTGCCAGCAGCTTAGGACAGGGCTCTTACGAGCAGTACTTC. Residues: CASSLGQGSYEQYF.

The gene calls are TRBV5-6 and TRBJ2-7; D is possibly TRBD2 (6 bases). Trimming cost V 6 bases and J 3 bases, with 16 bases left between them. Germline V gene sequence: CDR1 SGHDT, CDR2 YYEEEE. This CDR3 contains 14 residues. The CDR3 loop is CASTFGGGGYEQYF. The CDR3 DNA is TGTGCCAGCACCTTCGGGGGTGGTGGCTACGAGCAGTACTTC. The whole variable domain, filled in from reference TRBV5-6 and TRBJ2-7, reads DAGVTQSPTHLIKTRGQQVTLRCSPKSGHDTVSWYQQALGQGPQFIFQYYEEEERQRGNFPDRFSGHQFPNYSSELNVNALLLGDSALYLCASTFGGGGYEQYFGPGTRLTVT.

The V and J genes are TRBV5-1 and TRBJ2-7, with TRBD2 matching over 7 bases. This CDR3 region has 13 residues. Germline assignment: CDR1 SGHRS and CDR2 YFSETQ. J was trimmed by 3 bases and V by 1 base; bases with no gene match: 1. Written as DNA, the CDR3 is TGCGCCAGCAGCTTGTCTAGCGGCTACGAGCAGTACTTC. Its translation is CASSLSSGYEQYF.

The CDR3 DNA is TGTGCCAGCAGTCCTCTGAGACAGGGGAACTATGGCTACACCTTC. Translated, it gives CASSPLRQGNYGYTF. This chain uses TRBV6-6 with TRBJ1-2; 8 bases map to TRBD1. Looked up from germline, CDR1 is MNHNY and CDR2 is SVGAGI (reference sequence). V was pared by 5 bases and J by 2 bases, with 7 bases of the junction left unmatched. This CDR3 has 15 amino acids.

This clone was found a few times. This CDR3 is CASRGTGSNYGYTF. CDR3 in DNA: TGTGCCAGCAGAGGGACAGGGTCTAACTATGGCTACACCTTC. The chain has TRBV13 and TRBJ1-2, with TRBD1 matching 9 bases. Germline-derived CDR1 and CDR2 are PRHDT and FYEKMQ (reference sequence). V was clipped by 6 bases and J by 0 bases; unmatched bases: 2. This CDR3 has 14 amino acids.

In DNA, the CDR3 is TGTGCCATCACTCCTAGCGGGGAAGAGACCCAGTACTTC. Amino acid sequence: CAITPSGEETQYF. The chain carries TRBV10-3 and TRBJ2-5; 9 positions agree with TRBD2. V lost 7 bases and J lost 3; bases outside the gene matches: 3. The CDR3 has 13 amino acids. Germline CDR1 is ENHRY and CDR2 is SYGVKD.

The V and J genes are TRBV19 and TRBJ2-3, with a tentative D call TRBD2 (6 bases). Per germline, CDR1 LNHDA and CDR2 SQIVND (reference sequence). V was cut by 5 bases and J by 2 bases, with 14 bases left in between. CDR3 length: 15 residues. CDR3 loop: CASSPLRETTDTQYF. DNA of the CDR3: TGTGCCAGTAGTCCCCTCCGGGAGACCACAGATACGCAGTATTTT.

The chain has TRBV9 and TRBJ2-5; 10 bases fit TRBD2. Germline CDR1 SGDLS, CDR2 YYNGEE. V lost 4 bases to trimming and J lost 4 bases; unmatched junction nucleotides: 4. CDR3 length equals 14 residues. This chain's CDR3 is CASSPRLAGETQYF. The CDR3 region has the DNA TGTGCCAGCAGCCCTCGACTAGCGGGAGAGACCCAGTACTTC.

V is TRBV29-1 and J is TRBJ2-7; the D gene is possibly TRBD2 (5 bases). V was clipped by 1 base and J by 6 bases, with 13 bases between them. This CDR3 is 13 amino acids long. The V gene's germline CDR1 is SQVTM and CDR2 ANQGSEA. CDR3 nucleotide sequence: TGCAGCGTTGAAGGGGCCCCAGGAGGCGAGCAGTACTTC. This gives the protein CSVEGAPGGEQYF.